This T cell receptor (beta chain) was found in a study of blood T cell repertoires in COVID-19. CDR1 MNHNY and CDR2 SVGAGI come from the germline V gene (reference sequence). The CDR3 is made up of 15 amino acids. J gave up 4 bases and V 2 bases, and 7 bases lay outside the gene matches. Generated by immunoSEQ multiplex PCR, the TCRdb table keeps only in-frame clones and is missing some. Of roughly 200,000 clones detected, roughly 79% appear once; the ten largest clones hold 8% to 13%. This clone was seen only once. The sequence was collected from a woman aged 40 to 55 with COVID-19, enrolled during active disease. V is TRBV6-6 and J is TRBJ2-5, with 7 bases matching TRBD1. The sequencing input was peripheral blood. The CDR3 reads CASSYPQAGGETQYF. Written as DNA, the CDR3 is TGTGCCAGCAGTTACCCTCAAGCAGGGGGAGAGACCCAGTACTTC.